This entry lists 30 T cell receptor beta chains sequenced from one sample in a study of blood T cell repertoires in COVID-19. The table came from immunoSEQ multiplex PCR; TCRdb's copy has only in-frame clones and leaves some out. Among approximately 70,000 clones listed, 70% to 75% were seen once. The sample comprised peripheral blood. The receptors originated from a woman aged 70 to 79 with acute or convalescent COVID-19.

This sequence joins TRBV18 and TRBJ1-3; no firm D call. The V end lost 6 bases, the J end lost 0 bases, and 15 bases lay between the germline ends. The CDR3 is 16 amino acids. Germline CDR1 is KGHSH and CDR2 is LQKENI. The CDR3 DNA reads TGTGCCAGCTCCCCCCCCAGGCGCTTCTCTGGAAACACCATATATTTT. Translated: CASSPPRRFSGNTIYF.

This chain joins TRBV7-7 and TRBJ2-1; 8 positions match TRBD1. With 5 bases clipped from V and 8 bases from J, the junction kept 11 bases outside the gene matches. Germline CDR1 reads SSHAT; CDR2 reads FNYEAQ (reference sequence). The CDR3 runs 15 residues. For the CDR3, the DNA is TGTGCCAGCAGCCCTGGGACAGGCCCCGGGGATGAGCAGTTCTTC. The encoded protein is CASSPGTGPGDEQFF.

The J gene is TRBJ2-7, the V gene TRBV11-2, with D unresolved. Germline V gives CDR1 SGHAT, CDR2 FQNNGV. V lost 2 bases, J lost 6 bases, and 5 bases lay in between. The CDR3 runs 11 residues. The CDR3 region is CASSLRSEQYF. The DNA of the CDR3 is TGTGCCAGCAGCTTACGGAGCGAGCAGTACTTC.

The chain has TRBV5-8 and TRBJ1-5; 11 bases are shared with TRBD1. With V trimmed by 1 base and J by 7 bases, 7 bases remained unmatched. Germline lookup yields CDR1 SGHTS and CDR2 YDEGEE. CDR3 length: 16 residues. The DNA for the CDR3 is TGTGCCAGCAGCTTGTACGGACAGGGGGCCGGGCAGCCCCAGCATTTT. Amino acids: CASSLYGQGAGQPQHF.

The chain joins TRBV28 to TRBJ1-5; a possible D gene is TRBD1 (6 bases). The V gene lost 4 bases and the J gene lost 7 bases, with 17 bases spanning the gap. The CDR3 length is 15 residues. Germline CDR1 reads MDHEN; CDR2 reads SYDVKM. The CDR3 DNA follows: TGTGCCAGCAGTTCCCTGGGGGGGGACATGCAGCCCCAGCATTTT. The encoded protein is CASSSLGGDMQPQHF.

The gene calls are TRBV6-5 and TRBJ1-1; 7 nucleotides align to TRBD1. Looked up from germline, CDR1 is MNHEY and CDR2 is SVGAGI. V was pared by 7 bases and J by 3 bases, with 5 bases of the junction left unmatched. The CDR3 has 13 amino acids. CDR3 in DNA: TGTGCCAGCAACGCAGACAGGGACACTGAAGCTTTCTTT. Translating it yields CASNADRDTEAFF.

This clone was counted between two and nine times. The chain recombines TRBV11-1 with TRBJ2-5, with 14 bases matching TRBD2. The V gene end was trimmed by 5 bases and the J gene end by 5 bases; junction bases not matched to a gene: 4. Germline lookup yields CDR1 SGHAT and CDR2 FQDESV (reference sequence). The CDR3 runs to 15 residues. For the CDR3, the DNA is TGTGCCAGCAGCGAGGGACTAGCGGGGGAGGAGACCCAGTACTTC. Amino acid sequence: CASSEGLAGEETQYF.

The chain uses TRBV19 and TRBJ1-6; D unclear. The V gene lost 3 bases and the J gene lost 9 bases, with 21 bases spanning the gap. The germline V gene encodes CDR1 LNHDA and CDR2 SQIVND (reference sequence). The CDR3 totals 17 residues. CDR3 loop: CASSIELSSNRGSPLHF. The CDR3 DNA sequence: TGTGCCAGTAGTATTGAGTTGAGCTCCAATCGGGGTTCACCCCTCCACTTT.

The J gene is TRBJ1-1, the V gene TRBV29-1; tentative D call: TRBD1 (6 bases). Germline values: CDR1 SQVTM, CDR2 ANQGSEA. The V and J ends lost 8 bases and 0 bases respectively, with 16 bases between them. CDR3 length: 14 amino acids. Here the CDR3 reads CSFSEGGVNTEAFF. CDR3 DNA: TGCAGCTTCTCGGAGGGGGGGGTGAACACTGAAGCTTTCTTT.

This clone was detected only a few times. This chain connects TRBV7-9 to TRBJ1-1; tentative D call: TRBD1 (5 bases). CDR3 size: 13 residues. The germline V gene encodes CDR1 SEHNR and CDR2 FQNEAQ (reference sequence). V was trimmed by 10 bases and J by 0 bases, leaving 12 bases between them. CDR3 residues: CAIRGSMNTEAFF. In DNA form, the CDR3 reads TGTGCCATCCGGGGGTCCATGAACACTGAAGCTTTCTTT.

The chain is built from TRBV5-1 and TRBJ2-1; no firm D call. The CDR3 runs 15 residues. Per the germline V gene, CDR1 is SGHRS and CDR2 is YFSETQ. V lost 0 bases, J lost 5 bases, and 12 bases lay in between. CDR3 in DNA: TGCGCCAGCAGCTTGGAGGTGACATCCAACAATGAGCAGTTCTTC. Encoded protein: CASSLEVTSNNEQFF.

The V call is TRBV11-2, the J call TRBJ2-7; D not resolved. CDR1 and CDR2 from the germline V gene are SGHAT and FQNNGV. V was pared by 3 bases and J by 6 bases, with 9 bases between. This CDR3 contains 12 residues. The CDR3 here is CASSLAQSEQYF. DNA of the CDR3: TGTGCCAGCAGCTTGGCTCAGTCCGAGCAGTACTTC.

The chain has TRBV18 and TRBJ2-5, with TRBD2 identical over 14 bases. Germline assignment: CDR1 KGHSH and CDR2 LQKENI. The J segment lost 4 bases and the V segment lost 2 bases, leaving 0 bases of the junction unmatched. This CDR3 region has 15 residues. The CDR3 protein is CASSPGTSGRETQYF. CDR3 nucleotide sequence: TGTGCCAGCTCACCAGGGACTAGCGGGAGAGAGACCCAGTACTTC.

The gene calls are TRBV5-1 and TRBJ2-3; TRBD2 agrees at 13 bases. CDR1 and CDR2 from the germline V gene are SGHRS and YFSETQ. There are 15 residues in the CDR3. The junction had 3 bases not matched to a gene; V was cut back by 4 bases and J by 4 bases. This CDR3 reads CASSTGLAGADTQYF. The CDR3 nucleotides read TGCGCCAGCAGCACCGGACTAGCGGGGGCAGATACGCAGTATTTT.

This clone was detected only a few times. The V gene is TRBV12-3 or TRBV12-4, the J gene TRBJ2-1; D is unresolved. V was pared by 3 bases and J by 13 bases, with 16 bases between. The CDR3 covers 13 residues. In DNA form, the CDR3 reads TGTGCCAGCAGTTTTAGGTTGGAGAGCACTCAGTTCTTC. This sequence encodes CASSFRLESTQFF.

This sequence joins TRBV9 and TRBJ1-1, with 7 nucleotides matching TRBD1. Germline CDR1 SGDLS, CDR2 YYNGEE. J lost 3 bases, V lost 4 bases, and 9 bases had no gene match. This CDR3 is 15 amino acids long. The CDR3 protein is CASSPRTGGDTEAFF. In DNA, the CDR3 is TGTGCCAGCAGCCCCCGGACAGGAGGAGACACTGAAGCTTTCTTT.

The table lists this clone with a count of one. The chain couples TRBV18 to TRBJ1-5, with D perhaps TRBD1 (5 bases). V lost 5 bases and J 2 bases, leaving 19 bases between the germline ends. The CDR3 runs 17 residues. Germline V lookup: CDR1 KGHSH, CDR2 LQKENI. The CDR3 coding sequence is TGTGCCAGCTCATCCCTCCCAGCAGGGAAGGGCAATCAGCCCCAGCATTTT. Protein product: CASSSLPAGKGNQPQHF.

The genes are TRBV2 and TRBJ2-7, with 7 bases matching TRBD1. The CDR3 sequence is 13 residues long. Germline V gives CDR1 SNHLY, CDR2 FYNNEI. Unmatched junction bases numbered 2, after V lost 6 bases and J lost 0 bases. This CDR3 is CASRGQSSYEQYF. DNA of the CDR3: TGTGCCAGCAGGGGACAGTCCTCCTACGAGCAGTACTTC.

The CDR3, as DNA: TGTGCCAGCAGCTTTTCCGACTTAGGTGGAAACACCATATATTTT. Translating gives CASSFSDLGGNTIYF. The chain couples TRBV11-2 to TRBJ1-3; the D is unclear. CDR3 length: 15 amino acids. The V end lost 3 bases, the J end lost 3 bases, and 12 bases lay between the germline ends. The germline V gene has CDR1 SGHAT and CDR2 FQNNGV.

The sample holds one count of this clone. The chain is built from TRBV5-1 and TRBJ1-2, with 7 bases aligning to TRBD1. The germline V gene encodes CDR1 SGHRS and CDR2 YFSETQ. The V and J ends lost 0 bases and 6 bases, in that order; junction bases with no gene match: 8. The CDR3 runs 15 residues. CDR3 loop: CASSLAGTVGHGYTF. The CDR3 DNA reads TGCGCCAGCAGCTTGGCCGGGACAGTAGGCCATGGCTACACCTTC.

This chain uses TRBV5-1 with TRBJ1-2, with 7 nucleotides matching TRBD1. The junction had 7 bases not matched to a gene; V was cut back by 3 bases and J by 8 bases. Germline V gene data show CDR1 as SGHRS and CDR2 as YFSETQ. There are 13 residues in the CDR3. The CDR3, as DNA: TGCGCCAGCAGCTCCGGGACAGCGGTCGGCTACACCTTC. This encodes CASSSGTAVGYTF.

The rearrangement joins TRBV5-1 to TRBJ1-4; TRBD1 agrees at 11 bases. Trimming cost V 4 bases and J 8 bases; bases outside gene matches: 10. The germline V gene encodes CDR1 SGHRS and CDR2 YFSETQ. This CDR3 region has 16 residues. The DNA of the CDR3 is TGCGCCAGCAGCATGGGGCCGGGACAGGGGGAAGAAAAACTGTTTTTT. Its translation is CASSMGPGQGEEKLFF.

The chain employs TRBV27 and TRBJ1-5; TRBD1 might be the D (5 bases). V gave up 3 bases and J gave up 4 bases, with 7 bases separating them. CDR1 and CDR2 (germline): MNHEY, SMNVEV (reference sequence). The CDR3 sequence is 13 residues long. The CDR3 reads CASSFAGNQPQHF. The CDR3 nucleotides are TGTGCCAGCAGTTTTGCAGGGAATCAGCCCCAGCATTTT.

The rearrangement uses TRBV6-2 or TRBV6-3 and TRBJ1-6, with D unresolved. Between the trimmed V and J ends, which lost 4 bases and 7 bases, there was a span of 11 bases. The CDR3 covers 14 residues. Germline loops: CDR1 MNHEY, CDR2 SVGEGT. CDR3 sequence (DNA): TGTGCCAGCAGTTTGGGCTCGGGAAATTCACCCCTCCACTTT. Amino acid sequence: CASSLGSGNSPLHF.

This chain links TRBV7-2 with TRBJ1-6; D is undetermined. Trimming took off 6 bases at V and 7 bases at J, with 13 bases between the two ends. Germline V gives CDR1 SGHTA, CDR2 FQGNSA. This CDR3 region has 14 residues. The CDR3 region is CASRLTTENSPLHF. The CDR3 region has the DNA TGTGCCAGCAGACTAACGACGGAGAATTCACCCCTCCACTTT.

The chain employs TRBV6-5 and TRBJ2-7; TRBD1 aligns across 7 bases. The V gene end was trimmed by 7 bases and the J gene end by 4 bases; junction bases not matched to a gene: 7. This CDR3 has 13 amino acids. From germline, CDR1 is MNHEY and CDR2 SVGAGI. CDR3 region: CASKRTGHYEQYF. The CDR3 DNA is TGTGCCAGCAAACGGACAGGACATTACGAGCAGTACTTC.

The chain couples TRBV28 to TRBJ1-2; 7 bases agree with TRBD1. The V gene's germline CDR1 is MDHEN and CDR2 SYDVKM. The CDR3 runs to 13 residues. Unmatched junction bases numbered 11, after V lost 8 bases and J lost 8 bases. CDR3 nucleotide sequence: TGTGCCAGCCTAAAGGGGGCGCGGGGAGGCTACACCTTC. Translated, it gives CASLKGARGGYTF.

V is TRBV5-1 and J is TRBJ2-1; D uncertain. Trimming took off 3 bases at V and 7 bases at J, with 8 bases between the two ends. Germline assignment: CDR1 SGHRS and CDR2 YFSETQ. The CDR3 contains 12 residues. The CDR3: CASSYNENEQFF. CDR3 DNA sequence: TGCGCCAGCAGCTATAATGAGAATGAGCAGTTCTTC.

The chain uses TRBV3-1 (or the pseudogene TRBV3-2) and TRBJ2-7; a weak D match, TRBD1 (5 bases). With 0 bases removed from V and 9 bases from J, the gap between germline ends came to 15 bases. The germline CDR1 and CDR2 sequences are LGHDT and YNNKEL (reference sequence). The CDR3 loop spans 14 amino acids. CDR3 bases: TGTGCCAGCAGCCAAGATACGGGCAGGGTGGTGCAGTACTTC. Translated, it gives CASSQDTGRVVQYF.

V usage is TRBV30 and J usage is TRBJ2-5, with D possibly being TRBD1 (6 bases). This CDR3 has 14 amino acids. CDR1 and CDR2 (germline): GTSNPN, SVGIG (reference sequence). Trimming left V 0 bases short and J 2 bases short, with 10 bases between. The CDR3 nucleotides are TGTGCCTGGAGTGTTATTACAGGGCAAGAGACCCAGTACTTC. This gives the protein CAWSVITGQETQYF.